Here is one T cell receptor beta chain with its context. Its antigen is not identified. An even split of each subset's genomic DNA across several immunoSEQ plates was performed. Assay used: immunoSEQ multiplex PCR; TCRdb lists only in-frame clones, some missing. The data show millions of clones, approximately 90% seen once. V shed 3 bases and J shed 6 bases, with 11 bases lying between them. CDR1 is SNHLY, CDR2 FYNNEI, per germline. The CDR3 extends over 14 amino acids. The donor cohort consisted entirely of Caucasian adults residing in Nashville, Tennessee. CD4+ cells underwent separation, giving CD45RA+ naive and CD45RA-negative memory subsets. The sample originates from a study of shared clonotypes between healthy human individuals. Overall study results and limits: Researchers sampled only blood; tissue repertoires likely differ.

What was sequenced was naive CD4+ T cells sorted from blood. As to subset: CD45RA+ positively selected. The V and J genes are TRBV2 and TRBJ2-2; weak D call: TRBD2 (6 bases). The source is a man younger than 30 in good health. In nucleotides, the CDR3 is TGTGCCAGCAGTGAGGTTGCGGGGCCCGGGGAGCTGTTTTTT. It encodes CASSEVAGPGELFF.